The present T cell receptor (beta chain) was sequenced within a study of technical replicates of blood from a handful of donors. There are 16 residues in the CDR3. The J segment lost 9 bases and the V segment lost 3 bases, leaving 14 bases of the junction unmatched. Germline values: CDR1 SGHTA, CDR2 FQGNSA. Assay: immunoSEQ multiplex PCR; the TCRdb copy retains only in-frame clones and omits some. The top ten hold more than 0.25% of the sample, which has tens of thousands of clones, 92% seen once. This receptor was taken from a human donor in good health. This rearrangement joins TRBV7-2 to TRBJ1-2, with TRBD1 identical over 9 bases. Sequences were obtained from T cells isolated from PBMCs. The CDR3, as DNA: TGTGCCAGCAGCTTTGAAATCGGACAGGGGTGGGGGAGCTACACCTTC. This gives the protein CASSFEIGQGWGSYTF.